Listed here are 19 T cell receptor beta chains from one sample, sequenced in a study of blood T cell repertoires in COVID-19. Measured with immunoSEQ multiplex PCR; TCRdb has only the in-frame clones, and not every one. Among 200,000 to 300,000 clones listed, 80% to 90% were seen once. Sequenced sample: peripheral blood. These receptors originate from a man younger than 40 with active or convalescent COVID-19.

Only a few counts were recorded for this clone. This chain uses TRBV21-1 with TRBJ1-2. TRBV21-1 is a listed pseudogene. This CDR3 has 16 amino acids. The CDR3 loop is CASSKGGVGPYYGYTF. The CDR3 DNA sequence: TGTGCCAGCAGCAAAGGGGGGGTCGGACCTTACTATGGCTACACCTTC.

This clone was seen once. The chain joins TRBV7-9 to TRBJ1-6; D is undetermined. There are 11 residues in the CDR3. The V end was cut by 4 bases, the J end by 10 bases, with 5 bases between. CDR1 is SEHNR and CDR2 is FQNEAQ in the germline V gene (reference sequence). CDR3 residues: CASSSGSPLHF. The CDR3 nucleotides read TGTGCCAGCAGCTCGGGGTCACCCCTCCACTTT.

The chain recombines TRBV19 with TRBJ1-1; TRBD1 agrees at 10 bases. Germline V gene data show CDR1 as LNHDA and CDR2 as SQIVND (reference sequence). V gave up 5 bases and J gave up 1 base; unmatched junction bases: 4. This CDR3 spans 15 amino acids. The CDR3 protein is CASSPRTGGNTEAFF. Here the CDR3 DNA reads TGTGCCAGTAGTCCCCGGACAGGGGGGAACACTGAAGCTTTCTTT.

This clone was seen a single time. This chain links TRBV20-1 with TRBJ2-7; maybe TRBD1 (5 bases). There are 11 residues in the CDR3. V lost 4 bases to trimming and J lost 5 bases, with 9 bases between them. Germline CDR1 DFQATT, CDR2 SNEGSKA (reference sequence). In DNA form, the CDR3 reads TGCAGTGCTATTCTGGGGCACGAGCAGTACTTC. It encodes CSAILGHEQYF.

The J gene is TRBJ1-6, the V gene TRBV7-3; 7 nucleotides align to TRBD1. The CDR3 has 15 amino acids. V was pared by 3 bases and J by 6 bases, with 5 bases of the junction left unmatched. Per germline, CDR1 SGHTA and CDR2 FQGTGA. Here the CDR3 reads CASSLSGQLNSPLHF. The DNA of the CDR3 is TGTGCCAGCAGCTTGTCGGGACAGCTTAATTCACCCCTCCACTTT.

The chain is built from TRBV30 and TRBJ2-5; 7 bases match TRBD1. The germline CDR1 and CDR2 sequences are GTSNPN and SVGIG (reference sequence). V lost 4 bases and J lost 2; bases outside the gene matches: 1. The CDR3 sequence is 12 residues long. DNA of the CDR3: TGTGCCTGGACACAGGGGCAAGAGACCCAGTACTTC. It codes for CAWTQGQETQYF.

This chain uses TRBV6-5 with TRBJ2-1, with TRBD2 as a possible D gene (6 bases). V was trimmed by 8 bases and J by 0 bases, leaving 8 bases between them. The CDR3 extends over 13 amino acids. Looked up from germline, CDR1 is MNHEY and CDR2 is SVGAGI. For the CDR3, the DNA is TGTGCCAGCCGGGACTCCTCCTACAATGAGCAGTTCTTC. Its translation is CASRDSSYNEQFF.

This chain connects TRBV11-2 to TRBJ2-1, with D perhaps TRBD1 (6 bases). This CDR3 comprises 16 residues. Germline V gives CDR1 SGHAT, CDR2 FQNNGV. V was shortened by 5 bases and J by 7 bases, with 21 bases between the two germline ends. The CDR3 DNA reads TGTGCCAGCAGCGCAGTGGGAACAGGGATGACGAATGAGCAGTTCTTC. Translated, it gives CASSAVGTGMTNEQFF.

The rearrangement uses TRBV5-1 and TRBJ1-1; D is possibly TRBD1 (6 bases). The ends were cut back, 0 bases at V and 4 bases at J, with 16 bases in the middle. The CDR3 is 16 amino acids. CDR1 SGHRS and CDR2 YFSETQ come from the germline V gene. Here the CDR3 reads CASSLAKGGGSTEAFF. CDR3 nucleotides: TGCGCCAGCAGCTTGGCCAAAGGGGGTGGTAGCACTGAAGCTTTCTTT. Using reference TRBV5-1 and TRBJ1-1 for the parts outside the CDR3, the full variable domain is KAGVTQTPRYLIKTRGQQVTLSCSPISGHRSVSWYQQTPGQGLQFLFEYFSETQRNKGNFPGRFSGRQFSNSRSEMNVSTLELGDSALYLCASSLAKGGGSTEAFFGQGTRLTVV.

The chain combines TRBV2 with TRBJ2-3; 10 bases match TRBD2. Looked up from germline, CDR1 is SNHLY and CDR2 is FYNNEI. Unmatched junction bases numbered 7, after V lost 0 bases and J lost 4 bases. The CDR3 extends over 17 amino acids. This chain's CDR3 is CASSEAGSGGAADTQYF. In DNA, the CDR3 is TGTGCCAGCAGTGAAGCGGGCAGCGGGGGGGCCGCAGATACGCAGTATTTT.

The V gene is TRBV19, the J gene TRBJ1-2; 8 bases align to TRBD1. The trim removed 3 bases at V and 9 bases at J, leaving 15 bases unmatched. This CDR3 is built from 16 residues. Germline V lookup: CDR1 LNHDA, CDR2 SQIVND (reference sequence). DNA for the CDR3: TGTGCCAGTAGTATCTCCAGGGGGCAGATCTCTATGAGCTACACCTTC. This encodes CASSISRGQISMSYTF.

CDR3 DNA sequence: TGTGCCAGCAGCCAAAGAACCGGGACAGGGGGCGCGGGGGGCTACACCTTC. This codes for CASSQRTGTGGAGGYTF. The gene calls are TRBV7-9 and TRBJ1-2; 12 bases agree with TRBD1. Germline V gene sequence: CDR1 SEHNR, CDR2 FQNEAQ (reference sequence). The CDR3 sequence is 17 residues long. The ends lost 5 bases at V and 8 bases at J; junction bases unmatched: 15.

The V call is TRBV6-1, the J call TRBJ2-7; D may be TRBD1 (5 bases). V lost 3 bases and J 3 bases, leaving 9 bases between the germline ends. The CDR3 loop spans 13 amino acids. Germline CDR1 MNHNS, CDR2 SASEGT. The CDR3 loop reads CASSDTGHYEQYF. The CDR3 nucleotides read TGTGCCAGCAGTGATACAGGCCACTACGAGCAGTACTTC.

V is TRBV11-2 and J is TRBJ2-1, with D uncertain. Germline loops: CDR1 SGHAT, CDR2 FQNNGV. This CDR3 contains 15 residues. V was trimmed by 0 bases and J by 6 bases, leaving 12 bases between them. The CDR3 protein is CASSLDLGASNEQFF. The CDR3 nucleotides read TGTGCCAGCAGCTTAGATCTTGGAGCCAGCAATGAGCAGTTCTTC.

The gene calls are TRBV27 and TRBJ1-1, with D hard to call. Germline-derived CDR1 and CDR2 are MNHEY and SMNVEV (reference sequence). This CDR3 spans 13 amino acids. Trimming removed 5 bases at V and 1 base at J, with 8 bases between. In DNA, the CDR3 is TGTGCCAGCAGTGTTACACAGAACACTGAAGCTTTCTTT. This translates into CASSVTQNTEAFF.

This clone showed up just once. The CDR3 reads CATRGGDNTEAFF. In DNA, the CDR3 is TGTGCCACCCGTGGGGGGGATAACACTGAAGCTTTCTTT. V gene TRBV24-1 combines with J gene TRBJ1-1; possibly TRBD1 for D (5 bases). The ends were cut back, 9 bases at V and 2 bases at J, with 12 bases in the middle. From germline, CDR1 is KGHDR and CDR2 SFDVKD. The CDR3 covers 13 residues.

The chain couples TRBV2 to TRBJ1-2, with no clear D. The germline CDR1 and CDR2 sequences are SNHLY and FYNNEI. The CDR3 has 13 residues. The germline V and J ends were trimmed by 4 bases and 2 bases, with 8 bases remaining between them. The CDR3 DNA is TGTGCCAGCAGTGGAGAATTAAACTATGGCTACACCTTC. Protein: CASSGELNYGYTF.

The chain links TRBV3-1 (or the pseudogene TRBV3-2) to TRBJ2-1, with D maybe TRBD2 (5 bases). The CDR3 loop spans 12 amino acids. With 2 bases removed from V and 6 bases from J, the gap between germline ends came to 5 bases. Germline CDR1 reads LGHDT; CDR2 reads YNNKEL (reference sequence). CDR3 protein: CASSQRGNEQFF. As DNA, the CDR3 is TGTGCCAGCAGCCAACGGGGCAATGAGCAGTTCTTC.

The V call is TRBV14, the J call TRBJ1-2; D unclear. V gave up 0 bases and J gave up 5 bases, with 13 bases separating them. Germline V gene sequence: CDR1 SGHDN, CDR2 FVKESK. This CDR3 has 15 amino acids. CDR3 protein: CASSQEVGSPYGYTF. CDR3 DNA: TGTGCCAGCAGCCAAGAAGTAGGGAGCCCATATGGCTACACCTTC.